The 14 T cell receptor beta chains below come from one sample, sequenced in a study of blood T cell repertoires in COVID-19. Sequenced by immunoSEQ multiplex PCR; TCRdb stores in-frame clones only, minus some. The repertoire consists of about 200,000 clones, with about 85% occurring once and the leading ten covering approximately 21%. Source material: peripheral blood. These receptors were taken from a man aged 55 to 70 with active or convalescent COVID-19.

This clone was observed a few times. The chain is built from TRBV5-1 and TRBJ2-7; a possible D gene is TRBD1 (6 bases). Trimming pared 0 bases from V and 2 bases from J, leaving 6 bases between. Germline CDR1 reads SGHRS; CDR2 reads YFSETQ. The CDR3 covers 13 residues. The CDR3 DNA reads TGCGCCAGCAGCTTGGGGGACACCTACGAGCAGTACTTC. Translated: CASSLGDTYEQYF. Filled out from reference TRBV5-1 and TRBJ2-7, the complete variable domain reads KAGVTQTPRYLIKTRGQQVTLSCSPISGHRSVSWYQQTPGQGLQFLFEYFSETQRNKGNFPGRFSGRQFSNSRSEMNVSTLELGDSALYLCASSLGDTYEQYFGPGTRLTVT.

The chain is built from TRBV5-1 and TRBJ2-5; TRBD2 aligns across 11 bases. V shed 4 bases and J 0 bases; nucleotides not matched to a gene: 2. This CDR3 has 15 amino acids. Germline CDR1 reads SGHRS; CDR2 reads YFSETQ. CDR3 sequence: CASSELAGDQETQYF. The CDR3 DNA reads as TGCGCCAGCAGCGAACTAGCGGGGGACCAAGAGACCCAGTACTTC. The full variable domain, its missing parts supplied by reference TRBV5-1 and TRBJ2-5, is KAGVTQTPRYLIKTRGQQVTLSCSPISGHRSVSWYQQTPGQGLQFLFEYFSETQRNKGNFPGRFSGRQFSNSRSEMNVSTLELGDSALYLCASSELAGDQETQYFGPGTRLLVL.

The CDR3 sequence: CASSLALAGSHNEQFF. The CDR3 coding sequence is TGTGCCAGCAGCTTAGCGCTAGCCGGGAGTCACAATGAGCAGTTCTTC. This chain connects TRBV7-2 to TRBJ2-1; D perhaps matches TRBD2 (6 bases). CDR3 length: 16 amino acids. Germline V lookup: CDR1 SGHTA, CDR2 FQGNSA. Trimming took off 0 bases at V and 5 bases at J, with 14 bases between the two ends.

The gene calls are TRBV19 and TRBJ1-5; the D gene is possibly TRBD1 (5 bases). V was pared by 5 bases and J by 0 bases, with 17 bases between. The CDR3 loop spans 17 amino acids. Germline lookup yields CDR1 LNHDA and CDR2 SQIVND (reference sequence). The CDR3 spells CASSSSDIWSSNQPQHF. CDR3 nucleotides: TGTGCCAGTAGTTCCTCGGACATCTGGAGTAGCAATCAGCCCCAGCATTTT.

The J gene is TRBJ1-2, the V gene TRBV9; TRBD1 matches 8 bases. The CDR3 spans 14 residues. Germline CDR1 and CDR2: SGDLS and YYNGEE. J gave up 4 bases and V 3 bases, and 5 bases lay outside the gene matches. The CDR3, as DNA: TGTGCCAGCAGCGGGGACAGGTCGGCCTATGGCTACACCTTC. It specifies CASSGDRSAYGYTF.

The chain uses TRBV3-1 (or the pseudogene TRBV3-2) and TRBJ2-5, with TRBD2 matching over 8 bases. There are 15 residues in the CDR3. The V gene end was trimmed by 0 bases and the J gene end by 10 bases; junction bases not matched to a gene: 10. Germline CDR1 is LGHDT and CDR2 is YNNKEL (reference sequence). The CDR3 reads CASSQDGSGVQDQYF. The CDR3 region has the DNA TGTGCCAGCAGCCAAGACGGTAGCGGGGTTCAGGACCAGTACTTC.

The rearrangement uses TRBV11-2 and TRBJ2-7, with 8 bases fitting TRBD2. The ends lost 7 bases at V and 0 bases at J; junction bases unmatched: 5. Looked up from germline, CDR1 is SGHAT and CDR2 is FQNNGV. This CDR3 has 14 amino acids. The CDR3 sequence is CASTRGGSSYEQYF. CDR3 DNA: TGTGCCAGCACCCGGGGGGGTAGCTCCTACGAGCAGTACTTC.

V is TRBV12-5 and J is TRBJ2-1; TRBD1 matches 8 bases. CDR1 and CDR2 (germline): LGHNT, FRNRAP. The CDR3 consists of 15 residues. The J segment lost 4 bases and the V segment lost 4 bases, leaving 6 bases of the junction unmatched. CDR3 residues: CASGSGGAGYNEQFF. The CDR3 nucleotides read TGTGCTAGTGGTTCAGGGGGCGCGGGGTACAATGAGCAGTTCTTC.

This chain connects TRBV19 to TRBJ1-5; D is ambiguous. With 1 base removed from V and 2 bases from J, the gap between germline ends came to 6 bases. This CDR3 has 14 amino acids. Germline CDR1 is LNHDA and CDR2 is SQIVND (reference sequence). The CDR3 spells CASSIVGGNQPQHF. Here the CDR3 DNA reads TGTGCCAGTAGTATAGTCGGGGGCAATCAGCCCCAGCATTTT.

The V call is TRBV19, the J call TRBJ1-5, with 9 bases matching TRBD1. The CDR3 spans 15 residues. J was trimmed by 9 bases and V by 4 bases; bases with no gene match: 10. CDR1 is LNHDA and CDR2 is SQIVND in the germline V gene (reference sequence). CDR3 residues: CASSTQDRGGWPQHF. The CDR3 DNA sequence: TGTGCCAGTAGTACCCAGGACAGGGGTGGATGGCCCCAGCATTTT.

The rearrangement uses TRBV27 and TRBJ1-6, with 7 nucleotides matching TRBD1. The CDR3 totals 13 residues. Germline lookup yields CDR1 MNHEY and CDR2 SMNVEV (reference sequence). Trimming cost V 4 bases and J 9 bases; bases outside gene matches: 3. The DNA of the CDR3 is TGTGCCAGCAGTTCCCGGGACAGTTCACCCCTCCACTTT. Its protein is CASSSRDSSPLHF.

The chain joins TRBV29-1 to TRBJ1-2, with a weak D call TRBD1 (5 bases). Per the germline V gene, CDR1 is SQVTM and CDR2 is ANQGSEA. The V and J ends lost 5 bases and 7 bases respectively, with 11 bases between them. The CDR3 loop spans 11 amino acids. The CDR3 nucleotides are TGCAGCGTTCGTCCAGGGCTTGGCTACACCTTC. It is translated as CSVRPGLGYTF.

The J gene is TRBJ2-7, the V gene TRBV7-3, with D tentatively TRBD2 (6 bases). Trimming removed 3 bases from V and 2 bases from J, with 14 bases in between. This CDR3 has 15 amino acids. Germline V gene sequence: CDR1 SGHTA, CDR2 FQGTGA. This CDR3 reads CASSFTSGGAYEQYF. The CDR3 nucleotides read TGTGCCAGCAGCTTTACCTCCGGGGGAGCCTACGAGCAGTACTTC.

This chain connects TRBV11-3 to TRBJ2-1; D gene unclear. CDR3 length: 13 residues. From germline, CDR1 is SGHNT and CDR2 YENEEA. V lost 5 bases and J lost 5, with 10 bases in between. The CDR3 bases are TGTGCCAGCAGCGCCTGGAGACACAATGAGCAGTTCTTC. Amino acids: CASSAWRHNEQFF.